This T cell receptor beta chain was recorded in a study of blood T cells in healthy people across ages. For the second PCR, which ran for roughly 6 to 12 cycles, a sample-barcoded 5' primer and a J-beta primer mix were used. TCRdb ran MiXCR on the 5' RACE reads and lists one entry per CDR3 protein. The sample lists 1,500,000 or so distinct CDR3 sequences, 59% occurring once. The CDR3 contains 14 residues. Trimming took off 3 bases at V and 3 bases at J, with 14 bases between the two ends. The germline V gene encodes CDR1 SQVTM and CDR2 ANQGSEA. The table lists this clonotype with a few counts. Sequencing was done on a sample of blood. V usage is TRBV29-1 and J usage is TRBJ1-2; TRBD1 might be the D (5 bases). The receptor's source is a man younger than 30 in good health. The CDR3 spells CSVDWARAHYGYTF. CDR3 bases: TGCAGCGTTGATTGGGCCAGGGCCCACTATGGCTACACCTTC.